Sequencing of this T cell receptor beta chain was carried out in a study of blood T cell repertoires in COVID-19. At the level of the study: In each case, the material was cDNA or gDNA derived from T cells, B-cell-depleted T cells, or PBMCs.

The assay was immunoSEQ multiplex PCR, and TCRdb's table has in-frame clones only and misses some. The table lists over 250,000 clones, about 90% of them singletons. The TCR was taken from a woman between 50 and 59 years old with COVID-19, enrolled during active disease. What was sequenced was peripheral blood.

The CDR3 reads CASSRLAGGAGTDTQYF. As DNA, the CDR3 is TGTGCCAGCTCACGGCTAGCGGGAGGAGCGGGGACAGATACGCAGTATTTT. This chain joins TRBV18 and TRBJ2-3; 11 positions agree with TRBD2. V was clipped by 4 bases and J by 3 bases; unmatched bases: 9. This CDR3 spans 17 amino acids. Germline V lookup: CDR1 KGHSH, CDR2 LQKENI.